These 10 T cell receptor beta chains were all obtained from the same sample, sequenced in a study of blood T cell repertoires in COVID-19. Repertoires were generated with immunoSEQ multiplex PCR, while TCRdb's copy carries only in-frame clones and drops some. The table shows some 98,000 clones, with around 80% occurring only once. The sequencing input was peripheral blood. These receptors were collected from a man in his 60s with acute or convalescent COVID-19.

The genes are TRBV7-2 and TRBJ2-2, with 9 bases lining up with TRBD2. Trimming at V came to 11 bases and at J to 5 bases, leaving 12 bases not matched to a gene. The CDR3 is made up of 15 amino acids. Germline V gene data show CDR1 as SGHTA and CDR2 as FQGNSA. This chain's CDR3 is CASRRGGGATGELFF. The CDR3 nucleotides read TGTGCCTCCCGCCGTGGCGGGGGGGCGACCGGGGAGCTGTTTTTT.

The rearrangement uses TRBV6-5 and TRBJ1-1, with D perhaps matching TRBD1 (6 bases). The CDR3 is 15 residues long. Germline CDR1 MNHEY, CDR2 SVGAGI. V shed 6 bases and J shed 1 base, with 15 bases lying between them. The DNA of the CDR3 is TGTGCCAGCAGGGATGGGGGGGCAGGGAACACTGAAGCTTTCTTT. It translates to CASRDGGAGNTEAFF.

This rearrangement joins TRBV28 to TRBJ1-6; unclear D gene. The germline V gene encodes CDR1 MDHEN and CDR2 SYDVKM. This CDR3 has 12 residues. Deletions cut 2 bases from V and 14 bases from J, with 10 bases between. CDR3 protein: CASSLLSDTLHF. The DNA for the CDR3 is TGTGCCAGCAGTTTACTTTCCGACACCCTCCACTTT.

V is TRBV9 and J is TRBJ1-3, with TRBD1 identical over 10 bases. CDR1 and CDR2 (germline): SGDLS, YYNGEE. The CDR3 sequence is 16 residues long. J was trimmed by 1 base and V by 2 bases; bases with no gene match: 3. The CDR3 sequence: CASSVWDRGSGNTIYF. In DNA form, the CDR3 reads TGTGCCAGCAGCGTGTGGGACAGGGGATCTGGAAACACCATATATTTT.

The V call is TRBV14, the J call TRBJ1-2; D gene unclear. CDR1 and CDR2 (germline): SGHDN, FVKESK. V was trimmed by 4 bases and J by 4 bases, leaving 19 bases between them. The CDR3 has 16 amino acids. The CDR3 region is CASSPPGKASLYGYTF. The CDR3 nucleotides are TGTGCCAGCAGCCCCCCGGGGAAGGCTAGCCTCTATGGCTACACCTTC.

This clone was picked up one time. The rearrangement uses TRBV10-1 and TRBJ1-4; 8 bases are shared with TRBD1. This CDR3 is 15 amino acids long. Trimming cost V 6 bases and J 0 bases; bases outside gene matches: 3. Germline V CDR1 and CDR2: WNHNN, SYGVQD (reference sequence). CDR3 residues: CASRRQGSTNEKLFF. The CDR3 coding sequence is TGCGCCAGCAGGAGACAGGGGTCAACTAATGAAAAACTGTTTTTT.

The rearrangement uses TRBV7-2 and TRBJ1-5, with a tentative D call TRBD1 (6 bases). Germline V gene data show CDR1 as SGHTA and CDR2 as FQGNSA. V was trimmed by 3 bases and J by 2 bases, leaving 8 bases between them. The length of the CDR3 is 14 residues. The CDR3 protein is CASSFSGGNQPQHF. As DNA, the CDR3 is TGTGCCAGCAGCTTCTCAGGGGGCAATCAGCCCCAGCATTTT.

This clone came up once. This chain links TRBV6-1 with TRBJ1-4; D is undetermined. This CDR3 comprises 15 residues. CDR1 and CDR2 (germline): MNHNS, SASEGT. Trimming stripped 5 bases from V and 1 base from J, with 11 bases between. The CDR3 nucleotides read TGTGCCAGCAGTCCAAGATCGGGAACTAATGAAAAACTGTTTTTT. Translated, it gives CASSPRSGTNEKLFF.

CDR3 amino acids: CASSKTGTGSLDEKLFF. In nucleotides, the CDR3 is TGTGCCAGTAGTAAAACCGGGACAGGGAGTTTGGATGAAAAACTGTTTTTT. This sequence joins TRBV19 and TRBJ1-4, with 9 bases matching TRBD1. The V gene's germline CDR1 is LNHDA and CDR2 SQIVND (reference sequence). This CDR3 is 17 amino acids long. V shed 4 bases and J 6 bases; nucleotides not matched to a gene: 12. The full variable domain, completed using reference TRBV19 and TRBJ1-4, is DGGITQSPKYLFRKEGQNVTLSCEQNLNHDAMYWYRQDPGQGLRLIYYSQIVNDFQKGDIAEGYSVSREKKESFPLTVTSAQKNPTAFYLCASSKTGTGSLDEKLFFGSGTQLSVL.

The rearrangement links TRBV19 to TRBJ2-3, with TRBD2 as a possible D gene (6 bases). The CDR3 is 14 residues long. V shed 5 bases and J shed 4 bases, with 13 bases lying between them. Germline V gives CDR1 LNHDA, CDR2 SQIVND (reference sequence). CDR3 protein: CASSVAGIADTQYF. CDR3 DNA: TGTGCCAGTAGTGTCGCGGGGATCGCAGATACGCAGTATTTT.